This paragraph covers one T cell receptor (beta chain) sequence. The CDR3 is 18 residues long. Losses at the gene ends were 4 bases for V and 4 bases for J; bases not matched to a gene: 12. CDR1 MGHRA and CDR2 YSYEKL come from the germline V gene. Profiled with immunoSEQ multiplex PCR; TCRdb holds only in-frame clones, not every one. Of 90,000 to 100,000 clones listed, roughly 95% are singletons. This specimen comes from a study of OX40 agonist ivuxolimab in advanced cancers. The sequenced sample was CD4+ or CD8+ T cells sorted from blood, obtained in a trial of the OX40 agonist ivuxolimab. This chain joins TRBV4-1 and TRBJ2-3; TRBD2 agrees at 12 bases. This receptor was obtained from an adult with an advanced solid tumor such as melanoma, head and neck, liver or kidney cancer. In nucleotides, the CDR3 is TGCGCCAGCAGCCCTAGCGGGAGGGCCAGTGAGGGGGCAGATACGCAGTATTTT. Protein: CASSPSGRASEGADTQYF.